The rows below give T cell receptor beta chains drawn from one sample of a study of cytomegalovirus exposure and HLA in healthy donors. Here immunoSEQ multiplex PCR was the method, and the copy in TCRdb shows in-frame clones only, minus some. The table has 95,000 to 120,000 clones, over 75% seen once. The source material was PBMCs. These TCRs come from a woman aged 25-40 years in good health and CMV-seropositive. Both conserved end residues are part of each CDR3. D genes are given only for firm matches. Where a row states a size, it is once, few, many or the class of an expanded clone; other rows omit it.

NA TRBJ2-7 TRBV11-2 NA CASSLDSSGYFYEQYF TGTGCCAGCAGCTTAGATAGTTCAGGGTACTTTTACGAGCAGTACTTC
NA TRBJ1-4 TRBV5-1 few CASSLAGREGEKLFF TGCGCCAGCAGCTTGGCCGGCAGGGAGGGGGAAAAACTGTTTTTT
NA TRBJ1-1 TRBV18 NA CASSPGATGNTEAFF TGTGCCAGCTCACCGGGTGCAACGGGGAACACTGAAGCTTTCTTT
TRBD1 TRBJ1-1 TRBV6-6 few CASSPGTVNTEAFF TGTGCCAGCAGTCCCGGGACAGTCAACACTGAAGCTTTCTTT
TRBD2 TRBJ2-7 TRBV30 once CAWRSTGGGGTWYF TGTGCCTGGAGGTCTACTGGCGGGGGAGGTACATGGTACTTC
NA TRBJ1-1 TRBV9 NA CASSGTTANTEAFF TGTGCCAGCAGCGGAACAACAGCGAACACTGAAGCTTTCTTT
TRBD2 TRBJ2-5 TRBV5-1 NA CASSPGLAGAETQYF TGCGCCAGCAGCCCGGGACTAGCGGGAGCTGAGACCCAGTACTTC
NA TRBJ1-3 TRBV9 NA CASSGGGAGNTIYF TGTGCCAGCAGCGGGGGAGGGGCCGGAAACACCATATATTTT
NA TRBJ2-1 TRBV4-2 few CASSQDGSSYNEQFF TGTGCCAGCAGCCAAGATGGGAGCTCCTACAATGAGCAGTTCTTC
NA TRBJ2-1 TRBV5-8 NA CASSLGVSSYNEQFF TGTGCCAGCAGCTTGGGAGTGAGCTCCTACAATGAGCAGTTCTTC
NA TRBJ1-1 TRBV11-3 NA CASSLSRNTEAFF TGTGCCAGCAGCTTATCCAGGAACACTGAAGCTTTCTTT
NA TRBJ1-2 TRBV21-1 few CASSRRQGNYGYTF TGTGCCAGCAGCAGAAGGCAGGGAAACTATGGCTACACCTTC
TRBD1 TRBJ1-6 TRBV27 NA CASRDRVADLNSPLHF TGTGCCAGCAGGGACAGGGTAGCAGATCTGAATTCACCCCTCCACTTT
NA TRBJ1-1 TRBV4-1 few CAARPAGNTEAFF TGCGCCGCGCGCCCGGCAGGGAACACTGAAGCTTTCTTT
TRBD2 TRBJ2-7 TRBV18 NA CASSLIPTSGSSYEQYF TGTGCCAGCTCACTCATTCCTACTAGCGGGAGTTCGTACGAGCAGTACTTC
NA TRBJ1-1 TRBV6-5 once CASSYDRRLNTEAFF TGTGCCAGCAGTTACGACAGGCGCCTGAACACTGAAGCTTTCTTT
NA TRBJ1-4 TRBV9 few CASSAGEGTNEKLFF TGTGCCAGCAGCGCGGGGGAAGGAACTAATGAAAAACTGTTTTTT
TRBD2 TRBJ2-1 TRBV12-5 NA CASGSSPGTSGRMGNEQFF TGTGCTAGTGGTTCCTCACCGGGGACTAGCGGGAGGATGGGCAATGAGCAGTTCTTC
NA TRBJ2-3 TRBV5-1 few CASSLTRQVGYTQYF TGCGCCAGCAGCTTGACCCGACAGGTCGGGTATACGCAGTATTTT
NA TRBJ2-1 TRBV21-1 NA CASSKDRGRHNEQFF TGTGCCAGCAGCAAGGACAGGGGGCGGCACAATGAGCAGTTCTTC
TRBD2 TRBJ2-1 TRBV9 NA CASSVFGLAGQNNEQFF TGTGCCAGCAGCGTTTTCGGACTAGCGGGACAGAACAATGAGCAGTTCTTC
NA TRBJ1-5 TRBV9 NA CASSAGTVGNQPQHF TGTGCCAGCAGCGCAGGAACAGTGGGCAATCAGCCCCAGCATTTT
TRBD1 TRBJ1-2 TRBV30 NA CALDRNNYGYTF TGTGCCTTGGACAGGAATAACTATGGCTACACCTTC
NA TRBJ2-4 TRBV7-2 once CASSPEAALGAKNIQYF TGTGCCAGCAGCCCGGAGGCGGCCCTAGGGGCCAAAAACATTCAGTACTTC
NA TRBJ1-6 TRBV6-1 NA CASSLAENSPLHF TGTGCCAGCAGCCTGGCGGAAAATTCACCCCTCCACTTT
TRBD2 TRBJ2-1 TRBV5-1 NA CASSAGGTSGVDEQFF TGCGCCAGCAGCGCCGGTGGGACTAGCGGTGTCGATGAGCAGTTCTTC
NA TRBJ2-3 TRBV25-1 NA CATLARVGTDTQYF TGTGCCACCTTAGCGAGGGTCGGCACAGATACGCAGTATTTT
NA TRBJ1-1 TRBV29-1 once CSVMTGLGAFF TGCAGCGTTATGACGGGATTGGGGGCTTTCTTT
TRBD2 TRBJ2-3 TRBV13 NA CASSPRDYYTEDTQYF TGTGCCAGCAGCCCGAGGGACTATTATACTGAAGATACGCAGTATTTT
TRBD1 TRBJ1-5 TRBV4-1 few CASSQEWQGVPPQHF TGCGCCAGCAGCCAAGAATGGCAGGGGGTTCCGCCCCAGCATTTT
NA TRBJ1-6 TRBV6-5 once CASRARSGSPLHF TGTGCCAGCAGGGCCCGGTCCGGGTCACCCCTCCACTTT
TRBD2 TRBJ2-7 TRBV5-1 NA CASSLAPGGPNEQYF TGCGCCAGCAGCTTGGCCCCGGGAGGGCCTAACGAGCAGTACTTC
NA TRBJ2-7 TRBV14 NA CASTGGTNYYEQYF TGTGCCAGCACCGGGGGGACAAATTATTACGAGCAGTACTTC
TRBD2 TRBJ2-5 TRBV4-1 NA CASSQDMRTSWETQYF TGCGCCAGCAGCCAAGATATGCGGACTAGCTGGGAGACCCAGTACTTC
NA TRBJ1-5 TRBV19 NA CASSTPQSYSNQPQHF TGTGCCAGTAGTACTCCACAATCTTATAGCAATCAGCCCCAGCATTTT
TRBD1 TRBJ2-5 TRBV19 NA CATRDREIETQYF TGTGCCACAAGGGACAGGGAAATAGAGACCCAGTACTTC
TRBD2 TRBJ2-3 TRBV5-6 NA CASTLGGYADTQYF TGTGCCAGCACCCTCGGGGGGTATGCAGATACGCAGTATTTT
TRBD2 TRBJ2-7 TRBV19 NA CASNPGGLWSYEQYF TGTGCCAGTAATCCGGGAGGGCTCTGGTCCTACGAGCAGTACTTC
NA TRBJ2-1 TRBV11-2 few CASSLTRGEQFF TGTGCCAGCAGCTTAACTCGGGGTGAGCAGTTCTTC
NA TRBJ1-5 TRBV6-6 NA CASSPGLGNQPQHF TGTGCCAGCAGTCCTGGACTCGGCAATCAGCCCCAGCATTTT
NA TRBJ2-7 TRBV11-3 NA CASSLRPLGLYEQYF TGTGCCAGCAGCTTAAGACCCCTGGGACTTTACGAGCAGTACTTC
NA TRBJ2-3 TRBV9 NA CASSVGADTQYF TGTGCCAGCAGCGTAGGCGCAGATACGCAGTATTTT
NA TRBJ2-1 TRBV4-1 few CASSQVPGRIFYNEQFF TGCGCCAGCAGCCAAGTCCCCGGCAGGATCTTCTACAATGAGCAGTTCTTC
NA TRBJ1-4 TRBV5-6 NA CASSSLTSTPEKLFF TGTGCCAGCAGCTCCCTGACAAGTACTCCAGAAAAACTGTTTTTT
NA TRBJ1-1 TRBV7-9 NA CASSLRGTNTEAFF TGTGCCAGCAGCTTACGGGGGACGAACACTGAAGCTTTCTTT
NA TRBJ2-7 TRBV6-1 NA CASSELVEGYEQYF TGTGCCAGCAGTGAATTGGTAGAGGGTTACGAGCAGTACTTC
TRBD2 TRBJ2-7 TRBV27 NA CASSWQAGGTLYEQYF TGTGCCAGCAGTTGGCAAGCGGGGGGAACACTCTACGAGCAGTACTTC
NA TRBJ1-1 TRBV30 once CAWSSGDTEAFF TGTGCCTGGAGTAGTGGAGACACTGAAGCTTTCTTT
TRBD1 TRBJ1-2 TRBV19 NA CASSNPGQGRYGYTF TGTGCCAGTAGTAACCCGGGACAGGGAAGATATGGCTACACCTTC
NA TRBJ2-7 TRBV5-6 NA CASSNRDSSYEQYF TGTGCCAGCAGCAATCGGGACTCCTCCTACGAGCAGTACTTC
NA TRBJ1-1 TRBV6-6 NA CASSYSQNTEAFF TGTGCCAGCAGTTACTCCCAGAACACTGAAGCTTTCTTT
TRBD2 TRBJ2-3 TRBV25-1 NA CASSEQREDGIDTQYF TGTGCCAGCAGTGAACAGCGGGAGGATGGGATAGATACGCAGTATTTT
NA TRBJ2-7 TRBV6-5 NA CASSYRDSEQYF TGTGCCAGCAGTTACCGAGATTCCGAGCAGTACTTC